The 16 T cell receptor beta chains reported below all come from one sample, sequenced in a study of cytomegalovirus exposure and HLA in healthy donors. Use of 60 Vbeta and 13 Jbeta primers characterized the PCR. TCRdb keeps only in-frame clones here, not all; method: immunoSEQ multiplex PCR. This table holds approximately 140,000 clones, roughly three quarters found once. The sample was PBMCs. Receptor source: a man younger than 35 in good health and CMV-seronegative.

The V call is TRBV2, the J call TRBJ2-7, with unresolved D. CDR3 length: 14 residues. Trimming pared 3 bases from V and 3 bases from J, leaving 12 bases between. Germline V gives CDR1 SNHLY, CDR2 FYNNEI. The chain's CDR3 is CASSDDSKGYEQYF. CDR3 coding DNA: TGTGCCAGCAGTGATGACTCGAAAGGCTACGAGCAGTACTTC.

The chain uses TRBV5-7 and TRBJ2-2; 8 bases align to TRBD1. TRBV5-7 is labeled an ORF, and its function is uncertain. V was pared by 7 bases and J by 3 bases, with 8 bases of the junction left unmatched. The CDR3 spans 15 residues. This CDR3 is CASPGQEVDTGELFF. The CDR3 DNA reads as TGTGCCAGCCCGGGACAGGAGGTGGACACCGGGGAGCTGTTTTTT.

The chain recombines TRBV7-3 with TRBJ2-1; 10 bases line up with TRBD2. This CDR3 region has 15 residues. Losses at the gene ends were 5 bases for V and 7 bases for J; bases not matched to a gene: 8. Germline V gene sequence: CDR1 SGHTA, CDR2 FQGTGA. This CDR3 is CASSHISGGINEQFF. The CDR3 nucleotides read TGTGCCAGCAGCCACATTAGCGGGGGGATAAATGAGCAGTTCTTC. Looking up the rest from reference TRBV7-3 and TRBJ2-1 gives the full variable domain: GAGVSQTPSNKVTEKGKYVELRCDPISGHTALYWYRQSLGQGPEFLIYFQGTGAADDSGLPNDRFFAVRPEGSVSTLKIQRTERGDSAVYLCASSHISGGINEQFFGPGTRLTVL.

This sequence joins TRBV9 and TRBJ2-2; TRBD2 aligns across 9 bases. Germline loops: CDR1 SGDLS, CDR2 YYNGEE. The CDR3 extends over 17 amino acids. J gave up 2 bases and V 8 bases, and 13 bases lay outside the gene matches. The CDR3 nucleotides read TGTGCCAGTGAAGCAGGACTAGCGCTTATTAACACCGGGGAGCTGTTTTTT. Protein: CASEAGLALINTGELFF.

The chain has TRBV6-6 and TRBJ1-4; 11 positions match TRBD1. This CDR3 is built from 15 residues. The junction had 7 bases not matched to a gene; V was cut back by 6 bases and J by 7 bases. Germline assignment: CDR1 MNHNY and CDR2 SVGAGI (reference sequence). CDR3 DNA sequence: TGTGCCAGCAGCCTCGGGACAGGGGGAACTGAAAAACTGTTTTTT. It specifies CASSLGTGGTEKLFF.

In its sample, this clone was seen a few times. The V call is TRBV29-1, the J call TRBJ2-1, with D unresolved. The CDR3 totals 10 residues. Trimming took off 6 bases at V and 5 bases at J, with 5 bases between the two ends. Germline V gene data show CDR1 as SQVTM and CDR2 as ANQGSEA. CDR3 coding DNA: TGCAGCGTCGTCGACAATGAGCAGTTCTTC. As protein: CSVVDNEQFF.

This clone occurred once. Written as DNA, the CDR3 is TGCAGCGTGCTAGCGAGCACAGATACGCAGTATTTT. Translation gives CSVLASTDTQYF. V usage is TRBV29-1 and J usage is TRBJ2-3, with D maybe TRBD2 (6 bases). Trimming pared 6 bases from V and 0 bases from J, leaving 7 bases between. The CDR3 covers 12 residues. Germline CDR1 is SQVTM and CDR2 is ANQGSEA.

Regarding this clone: Germline and junction disagree at one end, which may indicate a read error. The chain is built from TRBV6-6 and TRBJ2-3; 7 positions agree with TRBD2. Per germline, CDR1 MNHNY and CDR2 SVGAGI (reference sequence). This CDR3 comprises 14 residues. The chain's CDR3 is CTSSYVGGSDTQYF. The DNA for the CDR3 is TGTACCAGCAGTTACGTGGGGGGGTCCGATACGCAGTATTTT.

This clone has just one count. This chain links TRBV19 with TRBJ2-7; no reliable D call. The V gene lost 4 bases and the J gene lost 7 bases, with 14 bases spanning the gap. Germline V gene lookup returns CDR1 LNHDA and CDR2 SQIVND (reference sequence). This CDR3 region has 13 residues. CDR3 protein: CASSTNDLREQYF. The CDR3 DNA reads as TGTGCCAGTAGTACGAACGACCTGAGGGAGCAGTACTTC.

The J gene is TRBJ1-5, the V gene TRBV19, with D maybe TRBD1 (5 bases). Per the germline V gene, CDR1 is LNHDA and CDR2 is SQIVND (reference sequence). The CDR3 spans 16 residues. V was cut by 2 bases and J by 0 bases, with 11 bases left in between. CDR3 residues: CASSIQGLYSNQPQHF. CDR3 nucleotides: TGTGCCAGTAGTATACAGGGACTATATAGCAATCAGCCCCAGCATTTT.

This clone is a singleton in its sample. V gene TRBV5-6 combines with J gene TRBJ1-2; perhaps TRBD1 as D (6 bases). Germline V gene sequence: CDR1 SGHDT, CDR2 YYEEEE. V lost 4 bases, J lost 8 bases, and 12 bases lay in between. The CDR3 contains 12 residues. CDR3 loop: CASSLQGEGYTF. The CDR3 DNA follows: TGTGCCAGCAGCCTACAGGGAGAGGGCTACACCTTC. Looking up the rest from reference TRBV5-6 and TRBJ1-2 gives the full variable domain: DAGVTQSPTHLIKTRGQQVTLRCSPKSGHDTVSWYQQALGQGPQFIFQYYEEEERQRGNFPDRFSGHQFPNYSSELNVNALLLGDSALYLCASSLQGEGYTFGSGTRLTVV.

The rearrangement uses TRBV5-5 and TRBJ2-7, with no clear D. Trimming left V 4 bases short and J 3 bases short, with 14 bases between. This CDR3 has 14 amino acids. Germline V gives CDR1 SGHKS, CDR2 YYEKEE (reference sequence). The CDR3 reads CASSRFPEVYEQYF. The CDR3 DNA sequence: TGTGCCAGCAGCCGGTTCCCAGAGGTCTACGAGCAGTACTTC.

Here the CDR3 reads CASSVDRGASYEQYF. CDR3 sequence (DNA): TGTGCCAGCAGCGTAGACAGGGGGGCCTCCTACGAGCAGTACTTC. The chain recombines TRBV9 with TRBJ2-5; 8 positions match TRBD1. Matching the DNA end better, TRBJ2-7 makes the J call doubtful. CDR1 is SGDLS and CDR2 is YYNGEE in the germline V gene. CDR3 length: 15 amino acids.

The chain joins TRBV4-1 to TRBJ2-7; D possibly corresponds to TRBD1 (6 bases). The CDR3 has 13 residues. The germline V gene encodes CDR1 MGHRA and CDR2 YSYEKL. V was clipped by 4 bases and J by 1 base, with 8 bases between them. Here the CDR3 reads CASSLQGSYEQYF. The CDR3 coding sequence is TGCGCCAGCAGCCTGCAGGGGTCCTACGAGCAGTACTTC.

This clone came up once. This sequence joins TRBV2 and TRBJ1-2; TRBD1 agrees at 7 bases. Germline values: CDR1 SNHLY, CDR2 FYNNEI. V shed 6 bases and J 3 bases; nucleotides not matched to a gene: 7. CDR3 length equals 14 residues. CDR3 in amino acids: CASRVQGRDYGYTF. The CDR3 DNA follows: TGTGCCAGCAGAGTACAGGGGAGAGACTATGGCTACACCTTC.

The rearrangement links TRBV11-2 to TRBJ2-5, with TRBD2 matching over 7 bases. V gave up 3 bases and J gave up 5 bases; unmatched junction bases: 9. The CDR3 contains 15 residues. Germline V lookup: CDR1 SGHAT, CDR2 FQNNGV. The CDR3 DNA follows: TGTGCCAGCAGCTTTACCAGCGGGGCGGCGGAGACCCAGTACTTC. It codes for CASSFTSGAAETQYF. Complete variable domain (other parts from reference TRBV11-2 and TRBJ2-5): EAGVAQSPRYKIIEKRQSVAFWCNPISGHATLYWYQQILGQGPKLLIQFQNNGVVDDSQLPKDRFSAERLKGVDSTLKIQPAKLEDSAVYLCASSFTSGAAETQYFGPGTRLLVL.